These T cell receptor beta chains were read from a single sample in a study of blood T cell repertoires in COVID-19. Libraries were prepared by immunoSEQ multiplex PCR; TCRdb keeps only in-frame clonotypes and omits some of them. The table has about 150,000 clones, about 82% seen once. The source material was PBMCs or T cells enriched from blood (not recorded which). These receptors all come from a woman between 35 and 50 years old who had recovered from COVID-19. The CDR3 runs from the conserved cysteine through the conserved F or W. D genes are given only for firm matches. Size tells how often a clone was seen (once, few, many) or the class of an expanded clone, and some rows leave it out.

v_call	clone_size	d_call	j_call	cdr3_nt	cdr3_aa
TRBV6-1	NA	TRBD1	TRBJ1-2	TGTGCCAGCAGTGAAGCGGACAGGTCCTATGGCTACACCTTC	CASSEADRSYGYTF
TRBV7-9	few	TRBD1	TRBJ2-7	TGTGCCAGCAGCTCATTCAGGGGGTCCTACGAGCAGTACTTC	CASSSFRGSYEQYF
TRBV5-6	NA	NA	TRBJ1-2	TGTGCCAGCAGCTCTAGGAACTATGGCTACACCTTC	CASSSRNYGYTF
TRBV5-1	NA	NA	TRBJ1-2	TGCGCCAGCAGCTCGGGGGGGGCCTATGGCTACACCTTC	CASSSGGAYGYTF
TRBV10-3	NA	TRBD1	TRBJ2-1	TGTGCCATCAGTGAGTCGACAGGGTCAGACGAGCAGTTCTTC	CAISESTGSDEQFF
TRBV6-5	NA	NA	TRBJ2-7	TGTGCCAGCAGTTACTCGAGGTACAATACCTACGAGCAGTACTTC	CASSYSRYNTYEQYF
TRBV14	NA	TRBD2	TRBJ2-2	TGTGCCAGCAGCCAAGAGCGGAAGGGAGGGAAGACCGGGGAGCTGTTTTTT	CASSQERKGGKTGELFF
TRBV7-2	NA	TRBD2	TRBJ2-3	TGTGCCAGCAGCTTGACTAGCGATACGCAGTATTTT	CASSLTSDTQYF
TRBV7-9	once	NA	TRBJ1-2	TGTGCCAGCAGCTTAGACAGCCAAATCGGCTACACCTTC	CASSLDSQIGYTF
TRBV9	few	NA	TRBJ1-2	TGTGCCAGCAGCGTAGGTGGCGCGGGTGGCTACACCTTC	CASSVGGAGGYTF
TRBV3-1/TRBV3-2	NA	NA	TRBJ2-7	TGTGCCAGCGGAGGGGTCACCTACGAGCAGTACTTC	CASGGVTYEQYF
TRBV5-1	NA	TRBD1	TRBJ1-2	TGCGCCAGCAGCTTGGGGGACAGTGGTGGCTACACCTTC	CASSLGDSGGYTF
TRBV28	NA	TRBD2	TRBJ2-5	TGTGCCAGCAGTCACAGGACTAGCGGGACGGAGACCCAGTACTTC	CASSHRTSGTETQYF
TRBV4-1	NA	TRBD1	TRBJ2-7	TGCGCCAGCAGCCAAGATAGGGGACAGGGCCACGAGCAGTACTTC	CASSQDRGQGHEQYF
TRBV6-6	NA	NA	TRBJ2-7	TGTGCCAGCAGTACTACTGAAGTGGGTGGCTCCTACGAGCAGTACTTC	CASSTTEVGGSYEQYF
TRBV5-4	NA	NA	TRBJ2-4	TGTGCCAGCAGCTTGGGGGAGGTTCGGTACTTC	CASSLGEVRYF
TRBV7-9	NA	NA	TRBJ2-7	TGTGCCAGCAGCTTTACAGGGAGCGAGCAGTACTTC	CASSFTGSEQYF
TRBV5-4	few	TRBD1	TRBJ2-2	TGTGCCAGCAGCTTTTTAAGGACAGGGGGGAGTACCGGGGAGCTGTTTTTT	CASSFLRTGGSTGELFF
TRBV2	NA	NA	TRBJ1-2	TGTGCCAGCAGTAAAACTTCAGGGGACCCAGACGAATGGTCGTATGGCTACACCTTC	CASSKTSGDPDEWSYGYTF
TRBV7-2	NA	TRBD2	TRBJ2-5	TGTGCCAGCAGCTTAGAGGCCAGGGAGGGGACCCAGTACTTC	CASSLEAREGTQYF
TRBV5-1	once	TRBD2	TRBJ2-2	TGCGCCAGCAGCTCGACTAGCGGGGTGAACACCGGGGAGCTGTTTTTT	CASSSTSGVNTGELFF
TRBV7-9	NA	NA	TRBJ1-1	TGTGCCAGCAGTCCTAATTTGAACACTGAAGCTTTCTTT	CASSPNLNTEAFF
TRBV29-1	NA	NA	TRBJ1-2	TGCAGCGTTGAAGATCTTGGCAGCGGGTATGGCTACACCTTC	CSVEDLGSGYGYTF
TRBV5-8	NA	NA	TRBJ1-5	TGTGCCAGCAGCTTGCTAGGAGGGCTAGACAATCAGCCCCAGCATTTT	CASSLLGGLDNQPQHF
TRBV3-1/TRBV3-2	NA	TRBD1	TRBJ1-2	TGTGCCAGCAGCCACGGCCGGGACAGGGGGCTTTCGGGCTACACCTTC	CASSHGRDRGLSGYTF
TRBV9	NA	TRBD2	TRBJ2-3	TGTGCCAGCACCCCACTCGGGACTAGCCGAACCGTCACAGATACGCAGTATTTT	CASTPLGTSRTVTDTQYF
TRBV5-6	NA	TRBD2	TRBJ2-3	TGTGCCAGCAGCTGGGGACTAGCGGCTAGCACAGATACGCAGTATTTT	CASSWGLAASTDTQYF
TRBV11-2	NA	NA	TRBJ2-7	TGTGCCAGCAGCCCATCCGCCAGTTCCTACGAGCAGTACTTC	CASSPSASSYEQYF
TRBV11-2	few	TRBD2	TRBJ2-1	TGTGCCAGCAGCTTAAAACTAGCGGGACATTACAATGAGCAGTTCTTC	CASSLKLAGHYNEQFF
TRBV16	NA	NA	TRBJ2-7	TGTGCCAGCAGCCAGGAGGGGGCGCGCAACGAGCAGTACTTC	CASSQEGARNEQYF
TRBV7-9	NA	NA	TRBJ1-1	TGTGCCAGCAGCTTAGGGGGGCCGGTCCCTGAAGCTTTCTTT	CASSLGGPVPEAFF
TRBV2	NA	NA	TRBJ2-3	TGTGCCAGCAGTGCTGGGGCGACTAGCACAGATACGCAGTATTTT	CASSAGATSTDTQYF
TRBV12-3/TRBV12-4	NA	TRBD1	TRBJ1-2	TGTGCCAGCAGACAGGGGAATGGCTACACCTTC	CASRQGNGYTF
TRBV20-1	NA	TRBD2	TRBJ2-2	TGCAGTGCTAGTGGCGCAACGGGACTAGCGGGAGGCGCCGGGGAGCTGTTTTTT	CSASGATGLAGGAGELFF
TRBV5-1	NA	NA	TRBJ2-5	TGCGCCAGCAGCTTGGCAAGCGCGATCCAAGAGACCCAGTACTTC	CASSLASAIQETQYF
TRBV14	NA	NA	TRBJ1-6	TGTGCCAGCAGCCAGGGACTCTATTCACCCCTCCACTTT	CASSQGLYSPLHF
TRBV5-1	NA	TRBD2	TRBJ2-1	TGCGCCAGCAGCTCCCTCGCCCCCGGGACTAGCGGGTACAATGAGCAGTTCTTC	CASSSLAPGTSGYNEQFF
TRBV6-5	NA	TRBD1	TRBJ1-4	TGTGCCAGCGGGGCAGGGGGCAGCGGTAATGAAAAACTGTTTTTT	CASGAGGSGNEKLFF
TRBV5-1	NA	NA	TRBJ2-1	TGCGCCAGCAGCTTTTTCCCGAGCTCCTACAATGAGCAGTTCTTC	CASSFFPSSYNEQFF
TRBV2	NA	NA	TRBJ1-2	TGTGCCAGCAGCCGGGACAACAACTATGGCTACACCTTC	CASSRDNNYGYTF
TRBV6-6	NA	NA	TRBJ1-1	TGTGCCAGCAGACAGGACACACAGCGTGAGAACACTGAAGCTTTCTTT	CASRQDTQRENTEAFF
TRBV19	NA	TRBD1	TRBJ1-4	TGTGCCAGTAGCGGGACAGGGGGGAATGAAAAACTGTTTTTT	CASSGTGGNEKLFF